The entry that follows covers one T cell receptor (beta chain) sequence. The data derive from a study of control samples from healthy donors and cancer patients. The data were produced by immunoSEQ multiplex PCR, yet TCRdb's version contains in-frame clones alone and is incomplete. The sample records approximately 70,000 clones, over 85% being singletons. The CDR3 totals 19 residues. Germline V gene data show CDR1 as WNHNN and CDR2 as SYGVQD (reference sequence). With V trimmed by 10 bases and J by 2 bases, 20 bases remained unmatched. The TCR was taken from a man aged 60-69 years with colorectal cancer. This rearrangement joins TRBV10-1 to TRBJ1-5; 10 bases are a match to TRBD1. The specimen sequenced was PBMCs. The CDR3 reads CANPRGGQGFPSCNQPQHF. The CDR3 DNA follows: TGCGCCAACCCTAGGGGGGGACAGGGGTTTCCCTCTTGCAATCAGCCCCAGCATTTT.